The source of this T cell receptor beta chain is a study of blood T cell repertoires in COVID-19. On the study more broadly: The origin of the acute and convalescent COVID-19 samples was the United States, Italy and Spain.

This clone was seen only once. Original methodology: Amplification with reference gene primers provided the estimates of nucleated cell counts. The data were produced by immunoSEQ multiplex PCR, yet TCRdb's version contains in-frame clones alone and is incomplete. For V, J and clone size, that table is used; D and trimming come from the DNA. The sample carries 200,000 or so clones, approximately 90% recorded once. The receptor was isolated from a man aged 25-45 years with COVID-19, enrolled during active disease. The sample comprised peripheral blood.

The CDR3 DNA reads as TGTGCCCGCGCGGGGACTCGCGGGGGGCGGGGGAATGAGCAGTTCTTC. This codes for CARAGTRGGRGNEQFF. The chain is built from TRBV19 and TRBJ2-1, with 8 bases fitting TRBD2. J gave up 7 bases and V 11 bases, and 19 bases lay outside the gene matches. This CDR3 contains 16 residues. Germline V gene lookup returns CDR1 LNHDA and CDR2 SQIVND (reference sequence).